Following are 17 T cell receptor beta chains from one sample sequenced in a study of shared clonotypes between healthy human individuals. Data came from immunoSEQ multiplex PCR; TCRdb stores just in-frame clones and leaves some out. Of 2,100,000 or so clones in the sample, approximately 96% were seen once. Material for sequencing was naive CD4+ T cells sorted from blood. The subset here: CD45RA+ positively selected. The receptor set was obtained from a man younger than 35 in good health.

The J gene is TRBJ1-5, the V gene TRBV6-5; D unresolved. The germline V and J ends were trimmed by 6 bases and 0 bases, with 12 bases remaining between them. The V gene's germline CDR1 is MNHEY and CDR2 SVGAGI. This CDR3 has 15 residues. This chain's CDR3 is CASRPTYDSNQPQHF. CDR3 DNA sequence: TGTGCCAGCAGGCCGACATACGATAGCAATCAGCCCCAGCATTTT.

The V call is TRBV4-2, the J call TRBJ2-7; 8 bases agree with TRBD1. This CDR3 is built from 12 residues. In germline, CDR1 is LGHNA, CDR2 YNFKEQ. V gave up 4 bases and J gave up 6 bases; unmatched junction bases: 2. The CDR3 loop reads CASSRTGTEQYF. The CDR3 nucleotides are TGTGCCAGCAGCCGGACAGGGACCGAGCAGTACTTC.

This chain links TRBV10-3 with TRBJ2-5, with 8 nucleotides matching TRBD1. This CDR3 has 14 amino acids. Trimming took 5 bases from V and 5 from J; bases not matched to a gene: 7. Germline CDR1 and CDR2: ENHRY and SYGVKD. The CDR3 protein is CAISPGTGGETQYF. CDR3 DNA: TGTGCCATCAGTCCCGGGACAGGAGGGGAGACCCAGTACTTC.

The rearrangement links TRBV2 to TRBJ2-2; D gene uncertain. Germline lookup yields CDR1 SNHLY and CDR2 FYNNEI. This CDR3 is built from 11 residues. DNA of the CDR3: TGTGCTACCCGCATAGCCGGGGAGCTGTTTTTT. Translated: CATRIAGELFF. The full variable domain, in which reference TRBV2 and TRBJ2-2 provide the parts outside the CDR3, is EPEVTQTPSHQVTQMGQEVILRCVPISNHLYFYWYRQILGQKVEFLVSFYNNEISEKSEIFDDQFSVERPDGSNFTLKIRSTKLEDSAMYFCATRIAGELFFGEGSRLTVL.

This chain connects TRBV5-1 to TRBJ1-4; no definite D call. The germline CDR1 and CDR2 sequences are SGHRS and YFSETQ. V was clipped by 2 bases and J by 3 bases, with 8 bases between them. The CDR3 covers 14 residues. The DNA of the CDR3 is TGCGCCAGCAGCTTTTCGGCAGCTAATGAAAAACTGTTTTTT. Protein: CASSFSAANEKLFF.

The rearrangement links TRBV6-1 to TRBJ1-2; 8 bases are a match to TRBD1. Trimming removed 4 bases from V and 4 bases from J; junction bases left unmatched: 5. The V gene's germline CDR1 is MNHNS and CDR2 SASEGT. This CDR3 is 14 amino acids long. Here the CDR3 DNA reads TGTGCCAGCAGTGTTCAGGGGGCCGGCTATGGCTACACCTTC. Residues: CASSVQGAGYGYTF.

Turning to this clone: This specimen includes other DNA sequences encoding the same CDR3. The genes are TRBV7-3 and TRBJ2-7, with 8 bases matching TRBD1. This CDR3 is 15 amino acids long. Germline CDR1 and CDR2: SGHTA and FQGTGA. After removal of 5 bases from V and 2 bases from J, the junction contained 8 bases not matched to a gene. The CDR3: CASSLGQGITYEQYF. CDR3 DNA sequence: TGTGCCAGCAGCCTCGGACAGGGAATCACCTACGAGCAGTACTTC.

The V gene is TRBV6-4, the J gene TRBJ2-3, with 9 bases fitting TRBD2. Per germline, CDR1 MRHNA and CDR2 SNTAGT. The V gene end was trimmed by 7 bases and the J gene end by 4 bases; junction bases not matched to a gene: 12. The CDR3 is made up of 16 amino acids. CDR3 protein: CASNPPQREDADTQYF. For the CDR3, the DNA is TGTGCCAGCAACCCCCCCCAGCGGGAGGATGCAGATACGCAGTATTTT.

The chain is built from TRBV6-5 and TRBJ2-7; TRBD2 agrees at 7 bases. Trimming took 0 bases from V and 4 from J; bases not matched to a gene: 6. This CDR3 region has 15 residues. Germline assignment: CDR1 MNHEY and CDR2 SVGAGI. This CDR3 is CASSYSDAGAYEQYF. As DNA, the CDR3 is TGTGCCAGCAGTTACTCCGACGCGGGAGCTTACGAGCAGTACTTC.

The chain carries TRBV19 and TRBJ1-3, with D possibly being TRBD1 (6 bases). Deletions cut 8 bases from V and 0 bases from J, with 11 bases between. Germline V gene data show CDR1 as LNHDA and CDR2 as SQIVND (reference sequence). This CDR3 comprises 14 residues. The CDR3 nucleotides are TGTGCCAGTTTGGACAGAAGCTCTGGAAACACCATATATTTT. This gives the protein CASLDRSSGNTIYF.

The gene calls are TRBV2 and TRBJ2-2; 10 positions agree with TRBD2. The CDR3 extends over 17 amino acids. Germline CDR1 reads SNHLY; CDR2 reads FYNNEI. After removal of 7 bases from V and 5 bases from J, the junction contained 13 bases not matched to a gene. The CDR3 is CASNREGSGRFTGELFF. Written as DNA, the CDR3 is TGTGCCAGCAACCGAGAGGGTAGCGGGAGGTTTACCGGGGAGCTGTTTTTT. Together with reference TRBV2 and TRBJ2-2, the CDR3 gives the full variable domain: EPEVTQTPSHQVTQMGQEVILRCVPISNHLYFYWYRQILGQKVEFLVSFYNNEISEKSEIFDDQFSVERPDGSNFTLKIRSTKLEDSAMYFCASNREGSGRFTGELFFGEGSRLTVL.

The V call is TRBV7-2, the J call TRBJ1-4; TRBD1 aligns across 9 bases. The germline CDR1 and CDR2 sequences are SGHTA and FQGNSA. V was clipped by 5 bases and J by 6 bases; unmatched bases: 13. This CDR3 comprises 17 residues. This chain's CDR3 is CASSDPSMDRGDEKLFF. In DNA, the CDR3 is TGTGCCAGCAGCGATCCCTCTATGGACAGGGGAGATGAAAAACTGTTTTTT.

The chain's CDR3 is CASSPVGGSSYNSPLHF. The CDR3 DNA reads as TGTGCCAGCAGTCCCGTTGGGGGTAGCTCCTATAATTCACCCCTCCACTTT. The chain links TRBV28 to TRBJ1-6, with D perhaps matching TRBD1 (5 bases). CDR3 length: 17 residues. Germline CDR1 and CDR2: MDHEN and SYDVKM. V lost 5 bases to trimming and J lost 0 bases, with 14 bases between them. The variable domain in full, with the rest retrieved from reference TRBV28 and TRBJ1-6, is DVKVTQSSRYLVKRTGEKVFLECVQDMDHENMFWYRQDPGLGLRLIYFSYDVKMKEKGDIPEGYSVSREKKERFSLILESASTNQTSMYLCASSPVGGSSYNSPLHFGNGTRLTVT.

To note about this clone: At the DNA level, this CDR3 is encoded by other sequences in the same sample as well. V and J are TRBV5-1 and TRBJ2-3; the match to TRBD1 covers 9 bases. This CDR3 spans 15 amino acids. The V and J ends lost 4 bases and 3 bases, in that order; junction bases with no gene match: 6. The germline gives CDR1 SGHRS, CDR2 YFSETQ. CDR3: CASSLGQGRTDTQYF. In DNA, the CDR3 is TGCGCCAGCAGCCTCGGACAGGGGAGGACAGATACGCAGTATTTT.

This clone was recorded only once. The V and J genes are TRBV18 and TRBJ2-5; tentatively, D is TRBD1 (6 bases). The CDR3 covers 16 residues. Trimming removed 0 bases at V and 5 bases at J, with 16 bases between. Germline assignment: CDR1 KGHSH and CDR2 LQKENI. The CDR3 loop is CASSPPTVTGLETQYF. The DNA of the CDR3 is TGTGCCAGCTCACCACCGACAGTGACAGGTCTGGAGACCCAGTACTTC.

The gene calls are TRBV19 and TRBJ2-2; TRBD2 matches 9 bases. Germline lookup yields CDR1 LNHDA and CDR2 SQIVND (reference sequence). CDR3 size: 17 residues. Germline trimming cut 1 base from V and 5 bases from J; bases unmatched to any gene: 8. In DNA form, the CDR3 reads TGTGCCAGTAGTATAGGGGGGACAGCGGGAGGAACCGGGGAGCTGTTTTTT. The encoded protein is CASSIGGTAGGTGELFF. Variable domain in full (rest from reference TRBV19 and TRBJ2-2): DGGITQSPKYLFRKEGQNVTLSCEQNLNHDAMYWYRQDPGQGLRLIYYSQIVNDFQKGDIAEGYSVSREKKESFPLTVTSAQKNPTAFYLCASSIGGTAGGTGELFFGEGSRLTVL.

For this clone: Other DNA sequences of this sample code for an identical CDR3. The V gene is TRBV7-8, the J gene TRBJ1-1; D is unclear. The CDR3 loop spans 13 amino acids. The V gene's germline CDR1 is SGHVS and CDR2 FQNEAQ. V was clipped by 2 bases and J by 1 base, with 5 bases between them. The CDR3 DNA sequence: TGTGCCAGCAGCTTAACAGAGAACACTGAAGCTTTCTTT. It yields the protein CASSLTENTEAFF.